This T cell receptor beta chain originates from a study of T cell repertoires in cytomegalovirus infection. Study context: Through public TCR beta signatures, both CMV infection and matching HLA type were indicated.

TCRdb redid the calling of the reads with MiXCR, one entry per CDR3 protein. The sample consists of about 83,000 distinct CDR3 sequences, roughly a quarter of them appearing once. This clonotype was counted at least ten times. Its antigen remains unknown. Points from the study as a whole: Across the ex vivo response, the dominant clonotypes were HLA-C-restricted CMV-specific TCR beta clonotypes.

Germline lookup yields CDR1 SGHAT and CDR2 FQNNGV. V lost 8 bases, J lost 10 bases, and 17 bases lay in between. The CDR3 extends over 12 amino acids. This sequence originates from a human donor in good health (CMV status not recorded). Some clones in this sample may be carry-over from other donors' samples. The chain couples TRBV11-2 to TRBJ1-1; D is perhaps TRBD1 (6 bases). Sequencing used CD8+ T cells from cultured PBMCs, obtained from culture after CMV antigen stimulation. The CDR3 nucleotides are TGTGCCAGCGTGTATGGGGGGCCCCGAGCTTTCTTT. This encodes CASVYGGPRAFF.